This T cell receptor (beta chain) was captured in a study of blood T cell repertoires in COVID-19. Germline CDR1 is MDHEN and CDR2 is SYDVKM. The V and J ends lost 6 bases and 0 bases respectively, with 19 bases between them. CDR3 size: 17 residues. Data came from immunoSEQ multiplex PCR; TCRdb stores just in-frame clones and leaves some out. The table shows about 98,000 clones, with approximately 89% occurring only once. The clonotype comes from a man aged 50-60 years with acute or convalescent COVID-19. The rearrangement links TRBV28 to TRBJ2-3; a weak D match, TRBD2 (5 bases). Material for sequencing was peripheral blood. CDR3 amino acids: CASRRNPPGFSTDTQYF. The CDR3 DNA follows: TGTGCCAGCAGAAGGAACCCCCCGGGGTTTAGCACAGATACGCAGTATTTT.